The sample holds a few counts of the clone carrying this T cell receptor (beta chain). Germline is not matched at one junction end, which may reflect a read error. The CDR3 totals 15 residues. In germline, CDR1 is MNHEY, CDR2 SMNVEV (reference sequence). The sample is drawn from a study of T cells in Graves' hyperthyroidism and ophthalmopathy. The CDR3 regions of TCR beta were amplified from RNA transcripts. HTBI primers drove first-round RT-PCR of the TCR CDR3. TCRdb re-derived calls from the multiplex PCR reads in MiXCR, one entry per CDR3 protein. The table lists around 500,000 distinct CDR3 sequences, roughly 15% of them singletons.

The sequence was collected from a woman in her thirties or forties with Graves' hyperthyroidism. The sequencing sample was made of blood. J is TRBJ2-7 and V is TRBV27, with 11 bases that match TRBD2. The CDR3 DNA sequence: TGTGCCAGCAGTACACTAGCGGGAGACCCCTACGAACAGTACTTC. Encoded protein: CASSTLAGDPYEQYF.